A selection of T cell receptor beta chains follows, all from one sample in a study of shared clonotypes between healthy human individuals. Using immunoSEQ multiplex PCR, the repertoire was profiled, and TCRdb retains in-frame clones only, with some absent. The repertoire holds just over 2,000,000 clones, with approximately 95% as singletons. Sequences were obtained from naive CD4+ T cells sorted from blood. These receptors originate from a man in his late teens or twenties in good health. The CDR3 runs from the conserved cysteine through the conserved F or W. Each record gives: J gene, V gene, D gene, clone size, CDR3 length, CDR3 protein, CDR3 DNA. D genes are given only for firm matches. Rows give clone size only sometimes, using once, few, many, or a class for an expanded clone.

J: TRBJ2-6
V: TRBV5-1
D: -
size: once
length: 17
CDR3: CASSLGDFGFGANVLTF
DNA: TGCGCCAGCAGCTTGGGGGACTTCGGTTTTGGGGCCAACGTCCTGACTTTC

J: TRBJ1-2
V: TRBV7-9
D: TRBD1
size: -
length: 16
CDR3: CASSPPGQGVDYGYTF
DNA: TGTGCCAGCAGCCCCCCGGGACAGGGGGTGGACTATGGCTACACCTTC

J: TRBJ2-7
V: TRBV9
D: -
size: -
length: 14
CDR3: CASSPRGGGYEQYF
DNA: TGTGCCAGCAGCCCGCGGGGAGGGGGGTACGAGCAGTACTTC

J: TRBJ1-4
V: TRBV6-1
D: -
size: -
length: 14
CDR3: CATLPARVGEKLFF
DNA: TGTGCCACCCTCCCAGCACGAGTAGGAGAAAAACTGTTTTTT

J: TRBJ1-4
V: TRBV10-3
D: -
size: -
length: 16
CDR3: CAISESTAGLGEKLFF
DNA: TGTGCCATCAGTGAGTCGACAGCGGGGTTGGGTGAAAAACTGTTTTTT

J: TRBJ2-2
V: TRBV27
D: TRBD1
size: -
length: 17
CDR3: CASSRLGTGTSTGELFF
DNA: TGTGCCAGCAGCCGACTAGGGACAGGGACTTCCACCGGGGAGCTGTTTTTT

J: TRBJ1-3
V: TRBV9
D: -
size: -
length: 16
CDR3: CASSVGAGYDGNTIYF
DNA: TGTGCCAGCAGCGTAGGCGCAGGGTATGACGGAAACACCATATATTTT

J: TRBJ2-1
V: TRBV11-3
D: TRBD1
size: -
length: 13
CDR3: CASGIDRGAEQFF
DNA: TGTGCCAGCGGAATTGACAGGGGCGCCGAGCAGTTCTTC

J: TRBJ1-4
V: TRBV19
D: TRBD1
size: -
length: 13
CDR3: CASHGQAGEKLFF
DNA: TGTGCCAGCCACGGACAGGCTGGCGAAAAACTGTTTTTT

J: TRBJ2-1
V: TRBV6-1
D: TRBD2
size: -
length: 16
CDR3: CASSEMASGRSGEQFF
DNA: TGTGCCAGCAGTGAAATGGCTAGCGGGAGGAGTGGAGAGCAGTTCTTC

J: TRBJ2-3
V: TRBV5-4
D: TRBD2
size: -
length: 14
CDR3: CASSRGLAGDTQYF
DNA: TGTGCCAGCAGCCGGGGACTAGCGGGAGATACGCAGTATTTT

J: TRBJ2-3
V: TRBV25-1
D: -
size: once
length: 16
CDR3: CASSEPKGPSTDTQYF
DNA: TGTGCCAGCAGTGAACCCAAAGGACCAAGCACAGATACGCAGTATTTT

J: TRBJ1-5
V: TRBV6-1
D: -
size: -
length: 16
CDR3: CASSEYPGGSGQPQHF
DNA: TGTGCCAGCAGTGAATACCCGGGGGGAAGTGGGCAGCCCCAGCATTTT

J: TRBJ2-5
V: TRBV7-2
D: TRBD2
size: -
length: 15
CDR3: CASSPTSGKGETQYF
DNA: TGTGCCAGCAGCCCGACTAGCGGGAAAGGAGAGACCCAGTACTTC

J: TRBJ2-5
V: TRBV29-1
D: -
size: -
length: 14
CDR3: CSTLGPESYETQYF
DNA: TGCAGCACCCTGGGACCTGAGAGTTATGAGACCCAGTACTTC

J: TRBJ2-3
V: TRBV11-3
D: -
size: -
length: 13
CDR3: CASSLNYADTQYF
DNA: TGTGCCAGCAGCTTAAACTACGCAGATACGCAGTATTTT

J: TRBJ1-1
V: TRBV29-1
D: -
size: -
length: 15
CDR3: CSVESAAGPNTEAFF
DNA: TGCAGCGTTGAGTCTGCGGCAGGGCCGAACACTGAAGCTTTCTTT

J: TRBJ2-5
V: TRBV10-1
D: -
size: -
length: 13
CDR3: CASSAGGRETQYF
DNA: TGCGCCAGCAGTGCTGGGGGGCGAGAGACCCAGTACTTC

J: TRBJ1-2
V: TRBV5-6
D: TRBD1
size: -
length: 14
CDR3: CASSSGQGPYGYTF
DNA: TGTGCCAGCAGTTCGGGACAGGGCCCCTATGGCTACACCTTC

J: TRBJ2-1
V: TRBV5-4
D: -
size: -
length: 15
CDR3: CASSLRASNYNEQFF
DNA: TGTGCCAGCAGCTTGCGGGCTAGCAACTACAATGAGCAGTTCTTC

J: TRBJ1-5
V: TRBV6-1
D: -
size: -
length: 14
CDR3: CASISSSGWQPQHF
DNA: TGTGCCAGCATCTCCTCCTCGGGGTGGCAGCCCCAGCATTTT

J: TRBJ1-1
V: TRBV6-4
D: -
size: -
length: 13
CDR3: CASSAEHRAEAFF
DNA: TGTGCCAGCAGTGCCGAACACAGGGCTGAAGCTTTCTTT

J: TRBJ1-5
V: TRBV5-4
D: -
size: -
length: 14
CDR3: CASSLDGINQPQHF
DNA: TGTGCCAGCAGCCTGGACGGGATTAATCAGCCCCAGCATTTT

J: TRBJ2-7
V: TRBV5-8
D: TRBD2
size: -
length: 18
CDR3: CASSLSALKRELNYEQYF
DNA: TGTGCCAGCAGCCTAAGCGCCTTGAAGCGGGAGTTAAACTACGAGCAGTACTTC

J: TRBJ2-7
V: TRBV10-3
D: -
size: -
length: 14
CDR3: CAISEGASSGEQYF
DNA: TGTGCCATCAGTGAAGGGGCCTCTTCCGGCGAGCAGTACTTC

J: TRBJ2-7
V: TRBV6-1
D: -
size: -
length: 14
CDR3: CASSGAGFSYEQYF
DNA: TGTGCCAGCAGTGGGGCGGGATTCTCCTACGAGCAGTACTTC

J: TRBJ2-5
V: TRBV11-2
D: -
size: -
length: 14
CDR3: CASSLGFSQETQYF
DNA: TGTGCCAGCAGCTTAGGTTTCTCCCAAGAGACCCAGTACTTC

J: TRBJ2-3
V: TRBV9
D: -
size: -
length: 16
CDR3: CASSVARSRVTDTQYF
DNA: TGTGCCAGCAGCGTAGCCCGATCCCGGGTGACAGATACGCAGTATTTT

J: TRBJ2-5
V: TRBV11-2
D: -
size: -
length: 14
CDR3: CASSLGGGGETQYF
DNA: TGTGCCAGCAGCTTAGGGGGCGGCGGGGAGACCCAGTACTTC

J: TRBJ2-7
V: TRBV18
D: -
size: -
length: 15
CDR3: CASSPNGASSYEQYF
DNA: TGTGCCAGCTCACCAAACGGGGCCTCGTCCTACGAGCAGTACTTC

J: TRBJ1-6
V: TRBV7-9
D: TRBD1
size: -
length: 15
CDR3: CASSLLQGYNSPLHF
DNA: TGTGCCAGCAGCTTACTACAGGGGTATAATTCACCCCTCCACTTT

J: TRBJ2-1
V: TRBV2
D: -
size: -
length: 13
CDR3: CASTQQHYNEQFF
DNA: TGTGCCAGCACACAGCAGCACTACAATGAGCAGTTCTTC

J: TRBJ2-7
V: TRBV7-2
D: -
size: -
length: 13
CDR3: CAVTTGATYEQYF
DNA: TGTGCCGTGACGACAGGTGCCACCTACGAGCAGTACTTC

J: TRBJ1-1
V: TRBV6-5
D: TRBD1
size: -
length: 13
CDR3: CASYRGQGERAFF
DNA: TGTGCCAGCTATCGGGGGCAGGGGGAGCGAGCTTTCTTT

J: TRBJ1-1
V: TRBV10-3
D: TRBD1
size: -
length: 15
CDR3: CAISPGQGARGEAFF
DNA: TGTGCCATCAGCCCGGGACAGGGGGCGCGGGGTGAAGCTTTCTTT

J: TRBJ1-1
V: TRBV6-1
D: -
size: -
length: 12
CDR3: CASQQGNTEAFF
DNA: TGTGCCAGCCAACAGGGGAACACTGAAGCTTTCTTT

J: TRBJ2-7
V: TRBV10-3
D: -
size: -
length: 13
CDR3: CAISVDSAGEQYF
DNA: TGTGCCATCAGTGTAGACAGTGCGGGGGAGCAGTACTTC

J: TRBJ1-5
V: TRBV7-2
D: -
size: -
length: 16
CDR3: CASSLGSGISHQPQHF
DNA: TGTGCCAGCAGCTTAGGGTCAGGGATATCTCATCAGCCCCAGCATTTT

J: TRBJ2-1
V: TRBV10-3
D: TRBD2
size: -
length: 15
CDR3: CAISGTSGGRNEQFF
DNA: TGTGCCATCAGTGGGACTAGCGGGGGTCGCAATGAGCAGTTCTTC

J: TRBJ2-7
V: TRBV5-5
D: -
size: -
length: 15
CDR3: CASSLISPGVHEQYF
DNA: TGTGCCAGCAGCTTGATTTCGCCGGGGGTCCACGAGCAGTACTTC

J: TRBJ1-2
V: TRBV14
D: -
size: -
length: 14
CDR3: CASSQENSLYGYTF
DNA: TGTGCCAGCAGCCAAGAAAACAGCCTCTATGGCTACACCTTC

J: TRBJ1-1
V: TRBV10-3
D: -
size: -
length: 13
CDR3: CAISVATNTEAFF
DNA: TGTGCCATCAGTGTCGCAACGAACACTGAAGCTTTCTTT

J: TRBJ2-7
V: TRBV10-3
D: -
size: -
length: 12
CDR3: CAISDGLREQYF
DNA: TGTGCCATCAGTGATGGGCTACGCGAGCAGTACTTC

J: TRBJ1-2
V: TRBV2
D: -
size: -
length: 11
CDR3: CASSEKVGYTF
DNA: TGTGCCAGCAGTGAAAAGGTTGGCTACACCTTC

J: TRBJ2-2
V: TRBV30
D: -
size: -
length: 13
CDR3: CAWSTALFGELFF
DNA: TGTGCCTGGAGTACAGCCCTATTCGGGGAGCTGTTTTTT

J: TRBJ2-5
V: TRBV2
D: -
size: -
length: 13
CDR3: CASLPTGQETQYF
DNA: TGTGCCAGCCTTCCGACAGGCCAAGAGACCCAGTACTTC

J: TRBJ2-4
V: TRBV5-4
D: TRBD2
size: -
length: 14
CDR3: CASSLGGRGNIQYF
DNA: TGTGCCAGCAGCTTGGGTGGGAGGGGAAACATTCAGTACTTC

J: TRBJ2-7
V: TRBV6-5
D: -
size: -
length: 13
CDR3: CATHGTRPGEQYF
DNA: TGTGCCACCCACGGGACAAGACCTGGGGAGCAGTACTTC

J: TRBJ2-7
V: TRBV14
D: TRBD1
size: -
length: 12
CDR3: CASSQAPGQGSF
DNA: TGTGCCAGCAGCCAGGCTCCGGGACAGGGTTCGTTC

J: TRBJ2-7
V: TRBV10-3
D: TRBD2
size: -
length: 15
CDR3: CAISFGTSGSYEQYF
DNA: TGTGCCATCAGCTTCGGGACTAGCGGGAGCTACGAGCAGTACTTC

J: TRBJ2-3
V: TRBV5-6
D: TRBD2
size: -
length: 15
CDR3: CASSLGGRAADTQYF
DNA: TGTGCCAGCAGCTTGGGCGGGAGGGCCGCAGATACGCAGTATTTT

J: TRBJ1-1
V: TRBV25-1
D: -
size: -
length: 13
CDR3: CATGGALNTEAFF
DNA: TGTGCTACCGGGGGGGCGTTGAACACTGAAGCTTTCTTT

J: TRBJ2-3
V: TRBV14
D: -
size: -
length: 11
CDR3: CASSQSDTQYF
DNA: TGTGCCAGCAGCCAGAGCGATACGCAGTATTTT

J: TRBJ2-7
V: TRBV10-2
D: -
size: -
length: 15
CDR3: CASSAARGSTYEQYF
DNA: TGCGCCAGCAGTGCTGCCCGGGGTAGTACCTACGAGCAGTACTTC